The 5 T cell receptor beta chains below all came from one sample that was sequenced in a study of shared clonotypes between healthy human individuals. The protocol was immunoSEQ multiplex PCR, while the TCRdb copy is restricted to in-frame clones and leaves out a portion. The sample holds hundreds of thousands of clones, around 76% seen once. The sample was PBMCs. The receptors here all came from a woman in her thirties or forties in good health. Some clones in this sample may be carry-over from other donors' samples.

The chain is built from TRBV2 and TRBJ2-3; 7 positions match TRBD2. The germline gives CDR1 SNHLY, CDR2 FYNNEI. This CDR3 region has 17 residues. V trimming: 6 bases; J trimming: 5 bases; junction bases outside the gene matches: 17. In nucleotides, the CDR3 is TGTGCCAGCAGCCCCGGCAGCGGGAAGACGCTACTAGATACGCAGTATTTT. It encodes CASSPGSGKTLLDTQYF.

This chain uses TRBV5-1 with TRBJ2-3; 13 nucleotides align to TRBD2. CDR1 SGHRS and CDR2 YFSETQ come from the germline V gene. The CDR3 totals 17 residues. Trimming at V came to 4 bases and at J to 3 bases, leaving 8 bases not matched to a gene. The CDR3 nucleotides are TGCGCCAGCAGCCCGAGACTAGCGGGAGGTTCGACAGATACGCAGTATTTT. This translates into CASSPRLAGGSTDTQYF.

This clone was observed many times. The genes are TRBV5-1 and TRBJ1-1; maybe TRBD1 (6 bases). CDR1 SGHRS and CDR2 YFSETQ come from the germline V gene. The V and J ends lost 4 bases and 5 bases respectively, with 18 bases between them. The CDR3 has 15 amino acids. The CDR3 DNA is TGCGCCAGCAGCAAACCACGCCAAGGGGGGACTGAAGCTTTCTTT. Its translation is CASSKPRQGGTEAFF.

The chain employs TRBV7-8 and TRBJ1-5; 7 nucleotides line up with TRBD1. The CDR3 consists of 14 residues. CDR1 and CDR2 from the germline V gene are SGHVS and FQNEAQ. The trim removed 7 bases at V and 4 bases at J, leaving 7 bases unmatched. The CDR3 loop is CASTPRGRNQPQHF. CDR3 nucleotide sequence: TGTGCCAGCACCCCTAGGGGGCGAAATCAGCCCCAGCATTTT.

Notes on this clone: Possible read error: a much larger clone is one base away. In DNA form, the CDR3 reads TGTGCCAGCAGCAGGAAGGCCAGGGGAGATGAGCAGTTCTTC. It encodes CASSRKARGDEQFF. This sequence joins TRBV9 and TRBJ2-1, with a tentative D call TRBD1 (6 bases). From germline, CDR1 is SGDLS and CDR2 YYNGEE. V was pared by 4 bases and J by 8 bases, with 16 bases between. The CDR3 has 14 amino acids.